The present entry profiles one T cell receptor beta chain with its context. This table comes from immunoSEQ multiplex PCR, and its TCRdb copy is limited to in-frame clones, with some not included. Among roughly 200,000 clones listed, roughly nine tenths were seen once. The record originates from a study of blood T cell repertoires in COVID-19. The V end was cut by 0 bases, the J end by 7 bases, with 11 bases between. Germline V gives CDR1 SGHNT, CDR2 YYREEE (reference sequence). The CDR3 contains 15 residues. Input material: PBMCs or T cells enriched from blood (not recorded which). The sequence came from a woman between 50 and 59 years old in a cohort exposed to, infected with or recovered from COVID-19 (not recorded which). The V and J genes are TRBV5-4 and TRBJ1-6; D possibly corresponds to TRBD1 (6 bases). CDR3 DNA sequence: TGTGCCAGCAGCTTGGGTTCAGGGGCCAATTCACCCCTCCACTTT. Encoded protein: CASSLGSGANSPLHF.